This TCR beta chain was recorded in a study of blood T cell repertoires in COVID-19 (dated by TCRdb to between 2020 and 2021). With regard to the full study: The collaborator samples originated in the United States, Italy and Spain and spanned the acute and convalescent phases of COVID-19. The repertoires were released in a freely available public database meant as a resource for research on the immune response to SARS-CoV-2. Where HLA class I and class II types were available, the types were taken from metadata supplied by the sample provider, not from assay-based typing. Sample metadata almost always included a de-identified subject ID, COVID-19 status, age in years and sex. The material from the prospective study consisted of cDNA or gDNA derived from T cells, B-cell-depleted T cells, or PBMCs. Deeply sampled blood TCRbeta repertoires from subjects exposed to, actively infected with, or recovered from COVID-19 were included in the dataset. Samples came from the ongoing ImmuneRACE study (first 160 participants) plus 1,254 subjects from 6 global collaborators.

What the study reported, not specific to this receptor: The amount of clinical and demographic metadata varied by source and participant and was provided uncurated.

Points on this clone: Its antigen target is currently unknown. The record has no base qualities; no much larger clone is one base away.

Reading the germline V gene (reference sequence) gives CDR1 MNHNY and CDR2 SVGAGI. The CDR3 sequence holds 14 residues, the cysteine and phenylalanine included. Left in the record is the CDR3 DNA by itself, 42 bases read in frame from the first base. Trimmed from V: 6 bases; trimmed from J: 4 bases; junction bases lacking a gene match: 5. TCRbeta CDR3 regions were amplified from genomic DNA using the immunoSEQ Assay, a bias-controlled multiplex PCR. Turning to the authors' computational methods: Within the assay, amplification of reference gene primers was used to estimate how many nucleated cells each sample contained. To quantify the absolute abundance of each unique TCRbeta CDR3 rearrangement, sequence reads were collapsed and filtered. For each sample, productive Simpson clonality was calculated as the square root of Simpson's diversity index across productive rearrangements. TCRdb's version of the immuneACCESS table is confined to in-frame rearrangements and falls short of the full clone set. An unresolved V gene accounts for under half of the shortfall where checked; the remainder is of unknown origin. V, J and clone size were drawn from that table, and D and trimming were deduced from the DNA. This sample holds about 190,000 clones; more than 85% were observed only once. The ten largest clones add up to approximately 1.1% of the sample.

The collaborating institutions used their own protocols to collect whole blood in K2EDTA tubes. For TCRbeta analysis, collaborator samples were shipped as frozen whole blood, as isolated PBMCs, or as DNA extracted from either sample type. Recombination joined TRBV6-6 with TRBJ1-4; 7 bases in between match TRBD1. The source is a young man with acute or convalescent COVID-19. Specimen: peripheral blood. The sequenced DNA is TGTGCCAGCAGGCCTGGGACAGATAATGAAAAACTGTTTTTT. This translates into CASRPGTDNEKLFF.